This TCR beta chain was sequenced during a study of blood T cells in healthy people across ages. Whole-study results and caveats: Higher diversity and more naive CD4+ cells were features of long-lived donors, compared to aged donors. Age brought a roughly linear fall in TCR beta diversity measured per million T cells.

This clonotype has only one observation. Its antigen remains unknown. For the second PCR, which ran for roughly 7 to 11 cycles, a sample-barcoded 5' primer and a J-beta primer mix were used. TCRdb re-derived calls from the 5' RACE reads in MiXCR, one entry per CDR3 protein. Of 700,000 to 950,000 distinct CDR3 sequences listed, roughly 50% were seen once; the top ten hold approximately 20%. This TCR derives from a man aged 30 to 45 in good health. Sequenced: blood.

CDR3 sequence: CASSPNSGLAGGEQYF. The CDR3 coding sequence is TGTGCCAGCAGCCCTAACTCGGGACTAGCGGGAGGTGAGCAGTACTTC. The chain uses TRBV11-3 and TRBJ2-7, with 15 positions matching TRBD2. The length of the CDR3 is 16 residues. Trimming cost V 5 bases and J 7 bases; bases outside gene matches: 9. Germline lookup yields CDR1 SGHNT and CDR2 YENEEA.